Below, 25 T cell receptor beta chains from the same sample are listed, as sequenced in a study of molecular identifiers for immune sequencing clone quantification. MiXCR, run by TCRdb on the PCR reads, gives a single entry per CDR3 protein. The table lists under 800,000 distinct CDR3 sequences, roughly 27% of them singletons. Sequencing was carried out using naive CD8+ T cells from blood, with Jurkat cell RNA spiked in. Described subset: FACS-sorted CD8+CD4-CCR7+CD45RA+ naive T cells. These receptors all stem from a human donor in good health. Some libraries in this study had Jurkat cell RNA spiked in.

This clonotype was found a few times. This rearrangement joins TRBV19 to TRBJ2-1, with TRBD1 identical over 10 bases. V was pared by 6 bases and J by 5 bases, with 7 bases of the junction left unmatched. Looked up from germline, CDR1 is LNHDA and CDR2 is SQIVND (reference sequence). The CDR3 extends over 15 amino acids. CDR3: CASRIGTGDHNEQFF. The CDR3 nucleotides are TGTGCCAGTAGGATCGGGACAGGGGACCACAATGAGCAGTTCTTC.

The chain has TRBV4-3 and TRBJ2-3; 8 bases are shared with TRBD2. Germline CDR1 reads LGHNA; CDR2 reads YSLEER. V trimming: 2 bases; J trimming: 0 bases; junction bases outside the gene matches: 7. The CDR3 spans 17 residues. CDR3 loop: CASSQSRGGYSTDTQYF. DNA of the CDR3: TGCGCCAGCAGCCAATCCCGCGGGGGGTATAGCACAGATACGCAGTATTTT.

This clonotype was picked up many times. The J gene is TRBJ1-1, the V gene TRBV9; no clear D gene. Germline V gives CDR1 SGDLS, CDR2 YYNGEE. CDR3 length: 14 residues. With 3 bases removed from V and 0 bases from J, the gap between germline ends came to 9 bases. Written as DNA, the CDR3 is TGTGCCAGCAGCGCAGCGAACATGAACACTGAAGCTTTCTTT. This codes for CASSAANMNTEAFF. Full variable domain (rest looked up from reference TRBV9 and TRBJ1-1): DSGVTQTPKHLITATGQRVTLRCSPRSGDLSVYWYQQSLDQGLQFLIQYYNGEERAKGNILERFSAQQFPDLHSELNLSSLELGDSALYFCASSAANMNTEAFFGQGTRLTVV.

This clonotype was counted many times. The rearrangement uses TRBV9 and TRBJ2-3; 10 bases line up with TRBD2. Germline V gives CDR1 SGDLS, CDR2 YYNGEE. The CDR3 runs 17 residues. Losses at the gene ends were 0 bases for V and 2 bases for J; bases not matched to a gene: 6. CDR3: CASSVEGLADYTDTQYF. CDR3 nucleotide sequence: TGTGCCAGCAGCGTAGAAGGACTAGCGGATTACACAGATACGCAGTATTTT.

This clonotype occurred many times. V and J are TRBV2 and TRBJ1-5; tentative D call: TRBD1 (6 bases). This CDR3 region has 15 residues. Germline loops: CDR1 SNHLY, CDR2 FYNNEI. V was shortened by 4 bases and J by 0 bases, with 10 bases between the two germline ends. DNA of the CDR3: TGTGCCAGCAGTGCGGACAGCTATAGCAATCAGCCCCAGCATTTT. Translation: CASSADSYSNQPQHF. The whole variable domain, filled in from reference TRBV2 and TRBJ1-5, reads EPEVTQTPSHQVTQMGQEVILRCVPISNHLYFYWYRQILGQKVEFLVSFYNNEISEKSEIFDDQFSVERPDGSNFTLKIRSTKLEDSAMYFCASSADSYSNQPQHFGDGTRLSIL.

Comment on this clonotype: At one of its ends the junction is not consistent with the germline gene, which may arise from a read error. The J gene is TRBJ2-3, the V gene TRBV3-1; D possibly corresponds to TRBD2 (7 bases). The CDR3 consists of 17 residues. The V gene's germline CDR1 is LGHDT and CDR2 YNNKEL (reference sequence). The CDR3 region is CASSQVPAGRMTGTQYF. In nucleotides, the CDR3 is TGTGCCAGCAGCCAAGTGCCAGCGGGGAGGATGACAGGTACGCAGTATTTT.

This clonotype was picked up a small number of times. This chain uses TRBV9 with TRBJ2-3, with no clear D. There are 15 residues in the CDR3. Germline V gene sequence: CDR1 SGDLS, CDR2 YYNGEE. Trimming took off 4 bases at V and 2 bases at J, with 14 bases between the two ends. The CDR3 sequence is CASSPDGVDTDTQYF. The CDR3 coding sequence is TGTGCCAGCAGCCCCGATGGGGTAGACACAGATACGCAGTATTTT. The variable domain in full, with the rest retrieved from reference TRBV9 and TRBJ2-3, is DSGVTQTPKHLITATGQRVTLRCSPRSGDLSVYWYQQSLDQGLQFLIQYYNGEERAKGNILERFSAQQFPDLHSELNLSSLELGDSALYFCASSPDGVDTDTQYFGPGTRLTVL.

This clonotype showed up just a few times. V and J are TRBV20-1 and TRBJ2-1; D is perhaps TRBD1 (5 bases). V was cut by 0 bases and J by 8 bases, with 14 bases left in between. The CDR3 has 14 amino acids. CDR1 is DFQATT, CDR2 SNEGSKA, per germline (reference sequence). For the CDR3, the DNA is TGCAGTGCTAGAGAGGTTGGGGCGGACGATGAGCAGTTCTTC. Translating it yields CSAREVGADDEQFF.

About this clonotype: A much larger clone lies one base from this, so it may be a read error. The chain combines TRBV10-3 with TRBJ2-7; 13 bases map to TRBD2. The CDR3 has 15 amino acids. Germline CDR1 and CDR2: ENHRY and SYGVKD. With V trimmed by 7 bases and J by 5 bases, 8 bases remained unmatched. The CDR3 DNA is TGTGCCATCAAACCTACTAGCGGGGGGGCCCACGAGCAGTACTTC. Protein: CAIKPTSGGAHEQYF.

This clonotype came up a few times. V gene TRBV19 combines with J gene TRBJ2-3; TRBD2 matches 7 bases. The CDR3 has 15 amino acids. Germline CDR1 and CDR2: LNHDA and SQIVND (reference sequence). V was clipped by 1 base and J by 2 bases; unmatched bases: 3. The CDR3 DNA is TGTGCCAGTAGTATAGCGGGGGGTCACACAGATACGCAGTATTTT. Translation: CASSIAGGHTDTQYF.

This clonotype was counted many times. This chain connects TRBV7-9 to TRBJ1-1; 8 bases align to TRBD1. V lost 3 bases to trimming and J lost 4 bases; unmatched junction nucleotides: 1. This CDR3 is 13 amino acids long. Looked up from germline, CDR1 is SEHNR and CDR2 is FQNEAQ (reference sequence). CDR3 DNA sequence: TGTGCCAGCAGCTTTGACAGGGGCACTGAAGCTTTCTTT. It translates to CASSFDRGTEAFF. Full variable domain (outside the CDR3, taken from reference TRBV7-9 and TRBJ1-1): DTGVSQNPRHKITKRGQNVTFRCDPISEHNRLYWYRQTLGQGPEFLTYFQNEAQLEKSRLLSDRFSAERPKGSFSTLEIQRTEQGDSAMYLCASSFDRGTEAFFGQGTRLTVV.

This clonotype was counted many times. V and J are TRBV6-5 and TRBJ1-1; D possibly corresponds to TRBD1 (6 bases). The CDR3 length is 11 residues. With 8 bases removed from V and 6 bases from J, the gap between germline ends came to 10 bases. Germline-derived CDR1 and CDR2 are MNHEY and SVGAGI. The CDR3 region is CASGGTSEAFF. DNA for the CDR3: TGTGCCAGCGGGGGGACATCTGAAGCTTTCTTT.

This clonotype was seen ten or more times. V and J are TRBV2 and TRBJ2-6; TRBD1 is a possible D gene (6 bases). The CDR3 covers 16 residues. V was shortened by 4 bases and J by 1 base, with 11 bases between the two germline ends. Germline CDR1 SNHLY, CDR2 FYNNEI. The CDR3 DNA sequence: TGTGCCAGCAGTGGTCAGGGGCTGTCTGGGGCCAACGTCCTGACTTTC. As protein: CASSGQGLSGANVLTF.

As regards this clonotype: A read error is possible here, since a much larger clone lies one base away. This chain links TRBV19 with TRBJ2-7, with 7 nucleotides matching TRBD2. The CDR3 totals 14 residues. V lost 3 bases and J lost 8; bases outside the gene matches: 10. Germline CDR1 is LNHDA and CDR2 is SQIVND (reference sequence). CDR3 region: CASSIPGGSNKQYF. CDR3 sequence (DNA): TGTGCCAGTAGTATTCCCGGCGGGAGTAACAAGCAGTACTTC. The full variable domain, with the rest looked up from reference TRBV19 and TRBJ2-7, is DGGITQSPKYLFRKEGQNVTLSCEQNLNHDAMYWYRQDPGQGLRLIYYSQIVNDFQKGDIAEGYSVSREKKESFPLTVTSAQKNPTAFYLCASSIPGGSNKQYFGPGTRLTVT.

There are many counts of this clonotype. The gene calls are TRBV12-3 or TRBV12-4 and TRBJ2-3; TRBD2 matches at 7 bases. With 3 bases clipped from V and 2 bases from J, the junction kept 5 bases outside the gene matches. The CDR3 is made up of 15 amino acids. CDR3 sequence: CASSFLGGITDTQYF. CDR3 nucleotides: TGTGCCAGCAGTTTTCTGGGGGGGATCACAGATACGCAGTATTTT.

This clonotype was found many times. The rearrangement links TRBV12-3 or TRBV12-4 to TRBJ2-3; the D is unclear. The CDR3 consists of 12 residues. V gave up 6 bases and J gave up 2 bases, with 6 bases separating them. The CDR3 bases are TGTGCCAGCAGCACTCTCACAGATACGCAGTATTTT. Translated: CASSTLTDTQYF.

This clonotype came up many times. The rearrangement joins TRBV23-1 to TRBJ2-2, with D unclear. TRBV23-1 is an ORF, and what it does is uncertain. There are 18 residues in the CDR3. The V gene lost 2 bases and the J gene lost 0 bases, with 16 bases spanning the gap. The CDR3 sequence: CASSQPPPGGPNTGELFF. CDR3 DNA: TGCGCCAGCAGTCAACCTCCTCCGGGCGGTCCGAACACCGGGGAGCTGTTTTTT.

Worth noting for this clonotype: It is likely a read error, because the conserved phenylalanine at the end of the CDR3 is missing. The chain has TRBV30 and TRBJ2-3; no definite D call. The germline V gene has CDR1 GTSNPN and CDR2 SVGIG (reference sequence). V lost 2 bases and J lost 0, with 3 bases in between. The CDR3 runs 12 residues. The CDR3 spells CAWSRSTDTQYL. The CDR3 bases are TGTGCCTGGAGTCGGAGCACAGATACGCAGTATCTT.

About this clonotype itself: Its ends do not fully match the called genes, so a read error is possible. The chain joins TRBV9 to TRBJ2-3; D possibly matches TRBD1 or TRBD2 (6 bases each). Germline V gene sequence: CDR1 SGDLS, CDR2 YYNGEE. This CDR3 comprises 14 residues. CDR3 DNA: TGTGCCAGCGGCGTCGGGGGCAGCACAGATACGCAGTATTTT. This translates into CASGVGGSTDTQYF.

Ten or more counts support this clonotype. The V and J genes are TRBV12-3 or TRBV12-4 and TRBJ1-5; 7 bases align to TRBD1. The J segment lost 9 bases and the V segment lost 5 bases, leaving 4 bases of the junction unmatched. CDR3 size: 12 residues. The CDR3, as DNA: TGTGCCAGCAGTCTAGGGGGCAGGCCCCAGCATTTT. Translation gives CASSLGGRPQHF.

This clonotype has only a few counts. This chain joins TRBV2 and TRBJ2-7; D call uncertain. Trimming removed 4 bases at V and 4 bases at J, with 17 bases between. Germline CDR1 and CDR2: SNHLY and FYNNEI. This CDR3 comprises 15 residues. This CDR3 reads CASSASSTNRYEQYF. CDR3 DNA: TGTGCCAGCAGTGCTAGTTCCACCAATAGGTACGAGCAGTACTTC.

This clonotype was seen more than once but under ten times. The chain links TRBV19 to TRBJ1-5, with 7 positions matching TRBD1. CDR3 length equals 15 residues. The J segment lost 5 bases and the V segment lost 2 bases, leaving 6 bases of the junction unmatched. CDR1 is LNHDA, CDR2 SQIVND, per germline (reference sequence). The CDR3 sequence is CASSIFQGGDQPQHF. The CDR3 nucleotides read TGTGCCAGTAGTATATTCCAGGGGGGAGATCAGCCCCAGCATTTT.

There are a few counts of this clonotype. The genes are TRBV4-1 and TRBJ1-2; maybe TRBD1 (5 bases). This CDR3 region has 16 residues. The V gene's germline CDR1 is MGHRA and CDR2 YSYEKL. V lost 0 bases and J lost 3, with 14 bases in between. The CDR3 DNA sequence: TGCGCCAGCAGCCAAGATCCAGGGAGTATTCACTATGGCTACACCTTC. As protein: CASSQDPGSIHYGYTF.

The chain employs TRBV28 and TRBJ2-3; TRBD1 matches at 12 bases. This CDR3 has 19 residues. The trim removed 5 bases at V and 2 bases at J, leaving 14 bases unmatched. CDR1 is MDHEN and CDR2 is SYDVKM in the germline V gene. This CDR3 is CASSTGTGGYYRATDTQYF. CDR3 DNA sequence: TGTGCCAGCAGTACCGGGACAGGGGGCTACTACAGGGCCACAGATACGCAGTATTTT. Combining the CDR3 with reference TRBV28 and TRBJ2-3 gives the whole variable domain DVKVTQSSRYLVKRTGEKVFLECVQDMDHENMFWYRQDPGLGLRLIYFSYDVKMKEKGDIPEGYSVSREKKERFSLILESASTNQTSMYLCASSTGTGGYYRATDTQYFGPGTRLTVL.

V gene TRBV5-4 combines with J gene TRBJ2-3; 8 bases are shared with TRBD2. CDR1 is SGHNT, CDR2 YYREEE, per germline (reference sequence). Trimming at V came to 2 bases and at J to 6 bases, leaving 8 bases not matched to a gene. The CDR3 has 15 residues. The CDR3 region has the DNA TGTGCCAGCAGCTTTAGCGGGACCCGGCGGGATACGCAGTATTTT. Protein product: CASSFSGTRRDTQYF.